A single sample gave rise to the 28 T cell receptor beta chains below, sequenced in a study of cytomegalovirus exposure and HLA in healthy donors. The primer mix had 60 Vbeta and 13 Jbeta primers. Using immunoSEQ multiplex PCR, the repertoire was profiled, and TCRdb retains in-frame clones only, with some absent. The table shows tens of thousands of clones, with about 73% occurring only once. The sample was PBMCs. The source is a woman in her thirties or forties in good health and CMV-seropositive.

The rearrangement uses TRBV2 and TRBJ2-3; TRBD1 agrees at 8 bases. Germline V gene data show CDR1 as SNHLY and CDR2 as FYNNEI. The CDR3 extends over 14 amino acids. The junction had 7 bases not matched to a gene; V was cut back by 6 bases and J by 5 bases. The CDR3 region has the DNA TGTGCCAGCAGAGGGACAGGATGGGAAGATACGCAGTATTTT. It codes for CASRGTGWEDTQYF.

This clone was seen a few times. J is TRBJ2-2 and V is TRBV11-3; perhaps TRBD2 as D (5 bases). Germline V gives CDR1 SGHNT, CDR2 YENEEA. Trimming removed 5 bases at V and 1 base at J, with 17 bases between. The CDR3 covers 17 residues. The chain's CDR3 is CASSARTAPGNTGELFF. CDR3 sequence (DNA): TGTGCCAGCAGCGCCAGGACTGCGCCCGGGAACACCGGGGAGCTGTTTTTT.

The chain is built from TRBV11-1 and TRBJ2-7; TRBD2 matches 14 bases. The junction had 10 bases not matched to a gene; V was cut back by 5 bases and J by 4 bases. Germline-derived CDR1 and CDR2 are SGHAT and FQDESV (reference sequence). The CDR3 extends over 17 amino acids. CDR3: CASSMHGTSGSVYEQYF. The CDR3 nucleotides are TGTGCCAGCAGCATGCATGGGACTAGCGGGAGTGTTTACGAGCAGTACTTC.

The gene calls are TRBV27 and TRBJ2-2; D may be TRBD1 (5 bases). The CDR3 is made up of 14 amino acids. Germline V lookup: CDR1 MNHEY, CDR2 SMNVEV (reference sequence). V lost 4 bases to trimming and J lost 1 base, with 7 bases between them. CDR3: CASSSGQNTGELFF. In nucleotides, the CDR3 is TGTGCCAGCAGTTCCGGACAGAACACCGGGGAGCTGTTTTTT.

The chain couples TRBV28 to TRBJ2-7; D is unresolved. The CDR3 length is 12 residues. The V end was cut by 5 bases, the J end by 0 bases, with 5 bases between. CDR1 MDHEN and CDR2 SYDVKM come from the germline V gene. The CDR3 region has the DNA TGTGCCAGCAGTACTCCCTCCTACGAGCAGTACTTC. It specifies CASSTPSYEQYF.

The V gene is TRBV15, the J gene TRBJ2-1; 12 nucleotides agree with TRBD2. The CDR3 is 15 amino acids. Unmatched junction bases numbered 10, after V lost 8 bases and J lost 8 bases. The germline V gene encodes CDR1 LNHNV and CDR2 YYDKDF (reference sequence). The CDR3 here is CATRRASGRGDEQFF. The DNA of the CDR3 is TGTGCCACCCGGCGGGCTAGCGGGAGGGGGGATGAGCAGTTCTTC. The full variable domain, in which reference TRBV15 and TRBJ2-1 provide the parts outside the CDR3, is DAMVIQNPRYQVTQFGKPVTLSCSQTLNHNVMYWYQQKSSQAPKLLFHYYDKDFNNEADTPDNFQSRRPNTSFCFLDIRSPGLGDTAMYLCATRRASGRGDEQFFGPGTRLTVL.

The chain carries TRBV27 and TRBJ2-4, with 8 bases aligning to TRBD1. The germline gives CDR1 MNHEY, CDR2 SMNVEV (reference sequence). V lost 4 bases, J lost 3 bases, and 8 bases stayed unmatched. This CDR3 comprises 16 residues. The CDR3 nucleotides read TGTGCCAGCAGTTATACCCCGGACAGGGACAAAAACATTCAGTACTTC. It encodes CASSYTPDRDKNIQYF.

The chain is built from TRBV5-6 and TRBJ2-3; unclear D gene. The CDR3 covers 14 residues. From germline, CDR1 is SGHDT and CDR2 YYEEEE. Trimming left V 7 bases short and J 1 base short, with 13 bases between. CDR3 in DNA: TGTGCCAGCTCCCCGGCGGCCGGCACAGATACGCAGTATTTT. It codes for CASSPAAGTDTQYF.

In DNA form, the CDR3 reads TGTGCCAGCAGCCAAGATATCCGGGAGGGCCACAATGAGCAGTTCTTC. This sequence encodes CASSQDIREGHNEQFF. The V gene is TRBV4-2, the J gene TRBJ2-1; TRBD2 aligns across 8 bases. The CDR3 consists of 16 residues. The V segment lost 0 bases and the J segment 5 bases; nucleotides outside the gene matches: 6. Germline V gene lookup returns CDR1 LGHNA and CDR2 YNFKEQ.

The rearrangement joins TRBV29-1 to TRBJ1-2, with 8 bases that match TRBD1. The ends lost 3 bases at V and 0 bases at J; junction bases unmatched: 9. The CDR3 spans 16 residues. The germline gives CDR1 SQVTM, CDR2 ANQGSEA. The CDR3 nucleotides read TGCAGCGTTGACACTTCCCGGGACAGGCCTAACTATGGCTACACCTTC. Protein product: CSVDTSRDRPNYGYTF.

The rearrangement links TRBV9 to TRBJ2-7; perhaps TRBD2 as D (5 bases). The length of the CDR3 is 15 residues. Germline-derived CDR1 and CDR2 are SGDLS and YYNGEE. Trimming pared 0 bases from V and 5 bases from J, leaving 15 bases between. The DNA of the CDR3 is TGTGCCAGCAGCGTAGGACGAGGGATCGGGGACGAGCAGTACTTC. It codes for CASSVGRGIGDEQYF.

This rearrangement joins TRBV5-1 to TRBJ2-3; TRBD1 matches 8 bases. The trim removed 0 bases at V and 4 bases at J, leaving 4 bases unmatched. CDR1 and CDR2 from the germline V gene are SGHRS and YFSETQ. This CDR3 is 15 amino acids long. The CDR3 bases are TGCGCCAGCAGCTTGGACGGGACAGGCTCAGATACGCAGTATTTT. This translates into CASSLDGTGSDTQYF.

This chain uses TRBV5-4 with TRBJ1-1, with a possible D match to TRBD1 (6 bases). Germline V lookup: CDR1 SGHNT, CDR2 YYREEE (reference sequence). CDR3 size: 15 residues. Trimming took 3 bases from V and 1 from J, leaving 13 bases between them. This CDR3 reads CASSSLGQANTEAFF. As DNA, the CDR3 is TGTGCCAGCAGCTCGTTGGGACAAGCGAACACTGAAGCTTTCTTT.

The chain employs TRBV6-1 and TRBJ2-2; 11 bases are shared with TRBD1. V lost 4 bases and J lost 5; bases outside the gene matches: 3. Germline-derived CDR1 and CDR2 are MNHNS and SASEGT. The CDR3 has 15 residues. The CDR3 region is CASSVDRGPTGELFF. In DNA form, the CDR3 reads TGTGCCAGCAGTGTGGACAGGGGGCCAACCGGGGAGCTGTTTTTT.

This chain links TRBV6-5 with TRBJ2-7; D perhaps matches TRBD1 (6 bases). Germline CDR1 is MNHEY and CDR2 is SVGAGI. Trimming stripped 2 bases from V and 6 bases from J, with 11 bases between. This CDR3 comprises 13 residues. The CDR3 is CASSYTGLGEQYF. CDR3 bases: TGTGCCAGCAGTTACACAGGGCTGGGCGAGCAGTACTTC.

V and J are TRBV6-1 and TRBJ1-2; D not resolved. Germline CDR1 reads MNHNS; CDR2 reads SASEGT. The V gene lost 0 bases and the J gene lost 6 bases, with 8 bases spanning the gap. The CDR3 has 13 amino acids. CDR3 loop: CASSEASRDGYTF. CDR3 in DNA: TGTGCCAGCAGTGAAGCGTCGAGGGATGGCTACACCTTC.

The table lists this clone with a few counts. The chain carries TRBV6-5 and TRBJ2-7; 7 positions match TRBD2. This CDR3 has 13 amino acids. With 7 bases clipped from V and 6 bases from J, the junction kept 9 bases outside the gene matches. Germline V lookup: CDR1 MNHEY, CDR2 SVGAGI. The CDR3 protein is CASTGPGGAEQYF. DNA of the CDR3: TGTGCCAGCACCGGACCGGGAGGCGCCGAGCAGTACTTC.

The CDR3 sequence is CASSIDLAGGWETQYF. In DNA, the CDR3 is TGTGCCAGTAGTATAGACCTAGCGGGAGGTTGGGAGACCCAGTACTTC. The V call is TRBV19, the J call TRBJ2-5, with 11 bases that match TRBD2. Trimming took 0 bases from V and 5 from J; bases not matched to a gene: 5. The CDR3 covers 16 residues. Germline loops: CDR1 LNHDA, CDR2 SQIVND (reference sequence).

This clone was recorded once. CDR3 DNA sequence: TGCGCCAGCAGCCTAGTAGCGGGAGTAAACGAGCAGTACTTC. Protein sequence: CASSLVAGVNEQYF. The V call is TRBV4-3, the J call TRBJ2-7, with 9 positions matching TRBD2. The V segment lost 4 bases and the J segment 5 bases; nucleotides outside the gene matches: 6. The germline gives CDR1 LGHNA, CDR2 YSLEER. The CDR3 runs to 14 residues.

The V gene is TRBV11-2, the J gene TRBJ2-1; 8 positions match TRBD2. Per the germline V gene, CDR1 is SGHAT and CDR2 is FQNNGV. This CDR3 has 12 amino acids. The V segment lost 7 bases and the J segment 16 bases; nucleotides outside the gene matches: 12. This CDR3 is CASTLGGLVYFF. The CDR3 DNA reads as TGTGCCAGCACCTTGGGGGGACTAGTTTACTTCTTC.

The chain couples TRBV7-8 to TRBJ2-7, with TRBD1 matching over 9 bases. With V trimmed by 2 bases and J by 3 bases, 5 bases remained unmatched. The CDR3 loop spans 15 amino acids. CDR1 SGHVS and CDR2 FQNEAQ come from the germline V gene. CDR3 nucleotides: TGTGCCAGCAGCTTAACCTCGGGACAGGGCTACGAGCAGTACTTC. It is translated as CASSLTSGQGYEQYF.

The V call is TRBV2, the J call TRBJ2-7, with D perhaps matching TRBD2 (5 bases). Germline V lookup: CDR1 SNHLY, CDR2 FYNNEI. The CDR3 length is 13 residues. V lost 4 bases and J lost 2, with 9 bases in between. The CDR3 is CASSAAGPYEQYF. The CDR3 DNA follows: TGTGCCAGCAGTGCGGCGGGTCCCTACGAGCAGTACTTC.

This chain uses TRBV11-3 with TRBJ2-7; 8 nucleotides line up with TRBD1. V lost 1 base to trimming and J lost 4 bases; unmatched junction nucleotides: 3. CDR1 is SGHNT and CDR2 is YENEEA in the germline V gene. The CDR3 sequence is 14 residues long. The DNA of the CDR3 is TGTGCCAGCAGCTTAGGGACAGGGAGTTACGAGCAGTACTTC. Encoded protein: CASSLGTGSYEQYF.

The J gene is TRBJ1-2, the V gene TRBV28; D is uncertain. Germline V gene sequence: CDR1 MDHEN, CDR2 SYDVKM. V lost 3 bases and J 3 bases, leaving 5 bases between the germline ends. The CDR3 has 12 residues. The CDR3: CASSFADYGYTF. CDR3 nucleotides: TGTGCCAGCAGTTTTGCGGACTATGGCTACACCTTC.

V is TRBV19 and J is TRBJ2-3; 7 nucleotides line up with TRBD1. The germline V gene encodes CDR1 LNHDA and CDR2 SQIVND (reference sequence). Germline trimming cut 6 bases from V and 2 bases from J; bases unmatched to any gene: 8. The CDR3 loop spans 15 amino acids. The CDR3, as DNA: TGTGCCAGTAGACCGCCGGGACAGATCACAGATACGCAGTATTTT. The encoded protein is CASRPPGQITDTQYF.

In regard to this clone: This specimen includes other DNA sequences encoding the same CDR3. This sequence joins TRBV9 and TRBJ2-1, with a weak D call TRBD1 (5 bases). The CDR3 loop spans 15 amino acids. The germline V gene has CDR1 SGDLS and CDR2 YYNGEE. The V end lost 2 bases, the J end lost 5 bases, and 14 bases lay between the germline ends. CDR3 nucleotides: TGTGCCAGCAGCGTTTTTTCAGGGTCCGACAATGAGCAGTTCTTC. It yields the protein CASSVFSGSDNEQFF.

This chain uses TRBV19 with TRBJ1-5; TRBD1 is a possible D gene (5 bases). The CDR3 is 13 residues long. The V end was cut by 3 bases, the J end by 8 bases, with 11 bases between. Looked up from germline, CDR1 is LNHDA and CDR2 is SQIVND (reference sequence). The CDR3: CASSIGFREPQHF. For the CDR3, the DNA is TGTGCCAGTAGTATCGGTTTCAGGGAGCCCCAGCATTTT.

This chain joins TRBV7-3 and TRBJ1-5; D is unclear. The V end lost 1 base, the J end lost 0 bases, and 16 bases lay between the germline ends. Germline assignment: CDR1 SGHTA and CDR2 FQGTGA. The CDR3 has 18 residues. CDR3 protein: CASSLKFRETHSNQPQHF. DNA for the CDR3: TGTGCCAGCAGCTTAAAGTTTCGGGAGACTCATAGCAATCAGCCCCAGCATTTT.